These 32 T cell receptor beta chains share one sample of origin, sequenced in a study of shared clonotypes between healthy human individuals. The method was immunoSEQ multiplex PCR; TCRdb's version includes in-frame clones alone and lacks a portion of them. Among under 1,900,000 clones listed, about 98.5% were seen once. Sequenced material: naive CD4+ T cells sorted from blood. Subset described: CD45RA+ positively selected. The receptors were gathered from a man younger than 40 in good health.

The V and J genes are TRBV7-2 and TRBJ2-2; 7 bases match TRBD2. V was clipped by 6 bases and J by 2 bases; unmatched bases: 9. Per the germline V gene, CDR1 is SGHTA and CDR2 is FQGNSA. This CDR3 has 16 amino acids. The CDR3 loop reads CASRLGGVGNTGELFF. DNA for the CDR3: TGTGCCAGCAGATTGGGAGGGGTCGGTAACACCGGGGAGCTGTTTTTT.

V is TRBV5-6 and J is TRBJ2-5; the D is unclear. The CDR3 runs to 14 residues. V lost 4 bases and J 1 base, leaving 11 bases between the germline ends. Germline-derived CDR1 and CDR2 are SGHDT and YYEEEE. CDR3 in amino acids: CASSQSPLQETQYF. The CDR3 nucleotides are TGTGCCAGCAGCCAGAGTCCTCTCCAAGAGACCCAGTACTTC.

As concerns this clone: The same CDR3 arises from other DNA sequences in this sample as well. J is TRBJ2-1 and V is TRBV5-1; D perhaps matches TRBD1 (5 bases). Germline V lookup: CDR1 SGHRS, CDR2 YFSETQ. The V end was cut by 1 base, the J end by 2 bases, with 7 bases between. This CDR3 is 14 amino acids long. The CDR3 sequence: CASSLRGTYNEQFF. The CDR3 DNA reads TGCGCCAGCAGCTTGAGGGGAACCTACAATGAGCAGTTCTTC.

The chain is built from TRBV2 and TRBJ1-1, with D possibly matching TRBD1 (6 bases). CDR1 is SNHLY and CDR2 is FYNNEI in the germline V gene. V lost 6 bases and J 5 bases, leaving 10 bases between the germline ends. The CDR3 length is 12 residues. The CDR3 region is CASRNRATEAFF. The DNA for the CDR3 is TGTGCCAGCAGGAACAGGGCAACTGAAGCTTTCTTT.

The V call is TRBV19, the J call TRBJ2-7; D not resolved. Trimming stripped 8 bases from V and 4 bases from J, with 18 bases between. Germline loops: CDR1 LNHDA, CDR2 SQIVND (reference sequence). The CDR3 runs 14 residues. The CDR3 DNA reads as TGTGCCAGTGGTAGACCCGGGTCAGAATACGAGCAGTACTTC. The encoded protein is CASGRPGSEYEQYF.

This rearrangement joins TRBV7-9 to TRBJ1-5; no clear D. Trimming took off 8 bases at V and 8 bases at J, with 13 bases between the two ends. This CDR3 is built from 12 residues. The germline CDR1 and CDR2 sequences are SEHNR and FQNEAQ (reference sequence). Here the CDR3 reads CASAGRNEPQHF. CDR3 DNA sequence: TGTGCCAGCGCTGGGCGGAATGAGCCCCAGCATTTT.

The chain carries TRBV6-1 and TRBJ2-5, with a possible D match to TRBD2 (7 bases). The V end was cut by 4 bases, the J end by 5 bases, with 17 bases between. CDR3 length equals 15 residues. In germline, CDR1 is MNHNS, CDR2 SASEGT. The CDR3 loop reads CASSVPRGAGETQYF. CDR3 bases: TGTGCCAGCAGTGTCCCTCGGGGGGCGGGTGAGACCCAGTACTTC.

The genes are TRBV27 and TRBJ2-3, with a possible D match to TRBD2 (6 bases). V lost 6 bases to trimming and J lost 2 bases, with 24 bases between them. In germline, CDR1 is MNHEY, CDR2 SMNVEV (reference sequence). The CDR3 extends over 18 amino acids. The CDR3 loop is CASSKSGFRLLATDTQYF. The CDR3 nucleotides are TGTGCCAGCAGCAAGTCGGGGTTTCGGTTACTAGCCACAGATACGCAGTATTTT.

V gene TRBV7-6 combines with J gene TRBJ1-1; D may be TRBD1 (5 bases). The CDR3 covers 14 residues. Per the germline V gene, CDR1 is SGHVS and CDR2 is FNYEAQ. Trimming stripped 11 bases from V and 6 bases from J, with 22 bases between. The CDR3 loop is CADGETVCWSEAFF. In nucleotides, the CDR3 is TGTGCCGATGGGGAGACAGTTTGTTGGTCTGAAGCTTTCTTT. Complete variable domain (other parts from reference TRBV7-6 and TRBJ1-1): GAGVSQSPRYKVTKRGQDVALRCDPISGHVSLYWYRQALGQGPEFLTYFNYEAQQDKSGLPNDRFSAERPEGSISTLTIQRTEQRDSAMYRCADGETVCWSEAFFGQGTRLTVV.

The V call is TRBV7-3, the J call TRBJ2-2; D gene unclear. The V gene lost 5 bases and the J gene lost 1 base, with 8 bases spanning the gap. The CDR3 contains 14 residues. The germline gives CDR1 SGHTA, CDR2 FQGTGA. The CDR3 region has the DNA TGTGCCAGCAGCCAGAGGATGAACACCGGGGAGCTGTTTTTT. Translating gives CASSQRMNTGELFF.

The rearrangement uses TRBV6-1 and TRBJ2-5; D not certain. Trimming removed 6 bases at V and 0 bases at J, with 11 bases between. The germline gives CDR1 MNHNS, CDR2 SASEGT. This CDR3 comprises 14 residues. CDR3 bases: TGTGCCAGCAGGATAGTTGTACACCAAGAGACCCAGTACTTC. Translated, it gives CASRIVVHQETQYF.

This clone was observed a single time. The CDR3 coding sequence is TGTGCCAGCCGTCCTCCCGGAGGACAGGGTGACTACGAGCAGTACTTC. Translation gives CASRPPGGQGDYEQYF. This chain joins TRBV6-6 and TRBJ2-7, with TRBD1 identical over 8 bases. The J segment lost 3 bases and the V segment lost 8 bases, leaving 15 bases of the junction unmatched. CDR1 and CDR2 (germline): MNHNY, SVGAGI (reference sequence). The CDR3 spans 16 residues.

Worth noting for this clone: The same CDR3 can be traced to other DNA sequences in this sample. The V call is TRBV27, the J call TRBJ2-7; 8 bases align to TRBD2. CDR1 is MNHEY and CDR2 is SMNVEV in the germline V gene (reference sequence). V shed 6 bases and J 0 bases; nucleotides not matched to a gene: 1. The length of the CDR3 is 13 residues. The CDR3 loop is CASSSGSSYEQYF. The CDR3 DNA reads as TGTGCCAGCAGCAGCGGGAGCTCCTACGAGCAGTACTTC.

This sequence joins TRBV4-1 and TRBJ1-1, with D hard to call. The CDR3 consists of 13 residues. Germline CDR1 MGHRA, CDR2 YSYEKL. V was cut by 5 bases and J by 7 bases, with 14 bases left in between. CDR3 amino acids: CASSMKDGSEAFF. DNA for the CDR3: TGCGCCAGCAGCATGAAAGATGGCAGTGAAGCTTTCTTT.

The V call is TRBV29-1, the J call TRBJ1-5; D is ambiguous. Germline values: CDR1 SQVTM, CDR2 ANQGSEA. Trimming took 0 bases from V and 11 from J, leaving 11 bases between them. The length of the CDR3 is 12 residues. CDR3: CSVEEPGESQHF. Written as DNA, the CDR3 is TGCAGCGTTGAAGAACCCGGGGAGTCCCAGCATTTT.

The rearrangement uses TRBV5-4 and TRBJ2-6; TRBD1 matches at 9 bases. V trimming: 4 bases; J trimming: 3 bases; junction bases outside the gene matches: 11. Germline V CDR1 and CDR2: SGHNT, YYREEE (reference sequence). The CDR3 has 18 amino acids. This CDR3 is CASSQGQGDSVGANVLTF. CDR3 nucleotides: TGTGCCAGCAGCCAGGGACAGGGTGATTCGGTTGGGGCCAACGTCCTGACTTTC.

The chain's CDR3 is CASSLGWTGSLSPQHF. The CDR3 nucleotides read TGTGCCAGCAGCTTGGGGTGGACAGGGTCCTTGTCGCCCCAGCATTTT. The chain is built from TRBV7-6 and TRBJ1-5, with TRBD1 matching over 8 bases. The germline V gene has CDR1 SGHVS and CDR2 FNYEAQ. J was trimmed by 9 bases and V by 3 bases; bases with no gene match: 13. The CDR3 contains 16 residues.

Comments on this clone: This sample includes further DNA sequences coding for the same CDR3. The chain uses TRBV6-5 and TRBJ1-2, with TRBD1 as a possible D gene (5 bases). This CDR3 is 13 amino acids long. CDR1 MNHEY and CDR2 SVGAGI come from the germline V gene. V lost 6 bases and J lost 4, with 12 bases in between. CDR3 residues: CASRPTGSYGYTF. The CDR3 DNA is TGTGCCAGCAGACCTACAGGCAGCTATGGCTACACCTTC.

The chain carries TRBV7-2 and TRBJ2-3; D unclear. Germline V gives CDR1 SGHTA, CDR2 FQGNSA. CDR3 size: 13 residues. V lost 5 bases and J lost 1, with 7 bases in between. The CDR3 sequence: CASSPRRTDTQYF. CDR3 in DNA: TGTGCCAGCAGCCCCCGTCGCACAGATACGCAGTATTTT.

This chain links TRBV27 with TRBJ1-5; D might be TRBD1 (6 bases). CDR1 and CDR2 (germline): MNHEY, SMNVEV (reference sequence). Trimming left V 6 bases short and J 0 bases short, with 9 bases between. The CDR3 runs 14 residues. The CDR3 sequence is CASSGQTSNQPQHF. The CDR3 region has the DNA TGTGCCAGCAGCGGACAGACTAGCAATCAGCCCCAGCATTTT.

This clone was recorded once. The chain joins TRBV19 to TRBJ2-1, with D maybe TRBD2 (6 bases). The V end was cut by 7 bases, the J end by 1 base, with 14 bases between. Germline CDR1 is LNHDA and CDR2 is SQIVND (reference sequence). The CDR3 spans 15 residues. CDR3 nucleotides: TGTGCCAGTAACTGGGACTTCAATTCCTACAATGAGCAGTTCTTC. As protein: CASNWDFNSYNEQFF.

This chain joins TRBV7-2 and TRBJ2-3; 7 bases match TRBD2. Germline V lookup: CDR1 SGHTA, CDR2 FQGNSA. With 3 bases clipped from V and 6 bases from J, the junction kept 15 bases outside the gene matches. The CDR3 length is 17 residues. CDR3 protein: CASSFNGPGGPVDTQYF. Written as DNA, the CDR3 is TGTGCCAGCAGCTTTAACGGCCCGGGGGGTCCGGTGGATACGCAGTATTTT.

The V call is TRBV5-1, the J call TRBJ2-1; TRBD1 matches at 7 bases. Per the germline V gene, CDR1 is SGHRS and CDR2 is YFSETQ. The trim removed 0 bases at V and 2 bases at J, leaving 5 bases unmatched. This CDR3 region has 16 residues. In nucleotides, the CDR3 is TGCGCCAGCAGCTTGGATCCAGGGGGAACCTACAATGAGCAGTTCTTC. Its protein product is CASSLDPGGTYNEQFF.

The CDR3 DNA sequence: TGTGCCAGCAGTGAGGAAAACAATCAGCCCCAGCATTTT. Translated: CASSEENNQPQHF. The chain is built from TRBV2 and TRBJ1-5, with no clear D. The CDR3 is 13 residues long. V was trimmed by 3 bases and J by 3 bases, leaving 6 bases between them. Germline loops: CDR1 SNHLY, CDR2 FYNNEI.

This clone was recorded once. This rearrangement joins TRBV5-1 to TRBJ2-7; 12 bases fit TRBD2. Germline V CDR1 and CDR2: SGHRS, YFSETQ. J was trimmed by 5 bases and V by 4 bases; bases with no gene match: 13. The CDR3 sequence is 17 residues long. The CDR3 sequence: CASSPFLLAGGRHEQYF. The CDR3 DNA reads TGCGCCAGCAGCCCTTTCCTACTAGCGGGAGGACGCCACGAGCAGTACTTC.

The rearrangement uses TRBV28 and TRBJ2-3; perhaps D is TRBD1 or TRBD2 (5 bases each). Trimming left V 7 bases short and J 8 bases short, with 19 bases between. Per germline, CDR1 MDHEN and CDR2 SYDVKM. The CDR3 consists of 14 residues. The CDR3 reads CASKTGTHQGTQYF. CDR3 DNA: TGTGCCAGCAAAACTGGGACGCACCAGGGTACGCAGTATTTT.

This chain joins TRBV6-6 and TRBJ2-5, with D uncertain. V was shortened by 2 bases and J by 4 bases, with 14 bases between the two germline ends. Germline V gene lookup returns CDR1 MNHNY and CDR2 SVGAGI (reference sequence). The CDR3 runs 15 residues. The CDR3 loop is CASSYRGVKRETQYF. The CDR3 nucleotides read TGTGCCAGCAGTTACCGAGGCGTCAAGCGAGAGACCCAGTACTTC.

A word on this clone: The sample has other DNA sequences that encode this CDR3 too. This chain joins TRBV5-1 and TRBJ1-1, with 11 bases lining up with TRBD1. The CDR3 consists of 13 residues. Germline V gene lookup returns CDR1 SGHRS and CDR2 YFSETQ. Losses at the gene ends were 4 bases for V and 7 bases for J; bases not matched to a gene: 3. The CDR3 loop is CASSPGTGGEAFF. DNA of the CDR3: TGCGCCAGCAGCCCCGGGACAGGGGGTGAAGCTTTCTTT.

The chain has TRBV6-6 and TRBJ2-7; TRBD2 aligns across 8 bases. Trimming cost V 9 bases and J 9 bases; bases outside gene matches: 13. The CDR3 covers 13 residues. Germline assignment: CDR1 MNHNY and CDR2 SVGAGI (reference sequence). The CDR3 region is CASEREPWLGQYF. CDR3 sequence (DNA): TGTGCCAGTGAGCGGGAGCCTTGGCTCGGGCAGTACTTC.

The rearrangement links TRBV6-5 to TRBJ1-1; D remains unclear. Between the trimmed V and J ends, which lost 2 bases and 6 bases, there was a span of 10 bases. There are 13 residues in the CDR3. Germline V gene lookup returns CDR1 MNHEY and CDR2 SVGAGI. This chain's CDR3 is CASSYDQDSEAFF. The DNA for the CDR3 is TGTGCCAGCAGTTACGACCAGGACTCTGAAGCTTTCTTT.

V is TRBV18 and J is TRBJ2-5, with 7 bases identical to TRBD2. Trimming took 3 bases from V and 2 from J; bases not matched to a gene: 6. The CDR3 totals 15 residues. Looked up from germline, CDR1 is KGHSH and CDR2 is LQKENI. CDR3 nucleotide sequence: TGTGCCAGCTCACCGGGGGGGGGATGGCAAGAGACCCAGTACTTC. Translating it yields CASSPGGGWQETQYF.

This chain joins TRBV14 and TRBJ2-3; D is possibly TRBD1 (5 bases). The CDR3 runs 15 residues. Looked up from germline, CDR1 is SGHDN and CDR2 is FVKESK. V lost 3 bases to trimming and J lost 2 bases, with 12 bases between them. The chain's CDR3 is CASSHRGHYTDTQYF. CDR3 sequence (DNA): TGTGCCAGCAGCCACCGAGGACACTACACAGATACGCAGTATTTT.